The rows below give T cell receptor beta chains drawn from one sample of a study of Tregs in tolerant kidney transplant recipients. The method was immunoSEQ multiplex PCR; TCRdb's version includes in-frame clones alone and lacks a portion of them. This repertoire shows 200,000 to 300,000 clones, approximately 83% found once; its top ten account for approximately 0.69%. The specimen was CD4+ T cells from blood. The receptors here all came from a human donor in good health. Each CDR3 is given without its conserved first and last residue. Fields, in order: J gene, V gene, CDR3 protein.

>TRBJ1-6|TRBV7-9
ASSLSQTGVSPLH
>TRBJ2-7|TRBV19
ASTSTSGVGEQY
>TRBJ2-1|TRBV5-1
ASSPAGRGSLYNEQF
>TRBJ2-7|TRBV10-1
ASSARVAGGYEQY
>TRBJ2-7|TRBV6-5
ASSYSRGSYEQY
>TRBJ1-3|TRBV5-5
ASSLVPGSRNTIY
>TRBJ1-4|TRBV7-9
ASSPPSGGDPRLF
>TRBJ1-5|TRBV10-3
ASGGQWASNQPQH
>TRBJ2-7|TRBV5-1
ASSLEKARGQNEQY
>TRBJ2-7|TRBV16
ASSPLRGAIYEQY
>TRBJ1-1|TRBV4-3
ASSQEGRVTEAF
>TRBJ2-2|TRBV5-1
ASSLVDTGELF
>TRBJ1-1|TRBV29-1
SGYGTANTEAF